This TCR beta chain was captured by sequencing in a study of molecular identifiers for immune sequencing clone quantification. There are many counts of this clonotype. TCRdb used MiXCR to reprocess the PCR reads, holding one entry per CDR3 protein. The top ten clones hold 0.7% to 0.95% of a sample with about 630,000 distinct CDR3 sequences, 25% of them seen once. Trimming removed 6 bases from V and 0 bases from J, with 11 bases in between. The CDR3 is made up of 14 amino acids. The authors gated naive CD8 T cells as CD8+CD4-CCR7+CD45RA+ for sorting. The genes are TRBV12-3 or TRBV12-4 and TRBJ1-1; possibly TRBD1 for D (5 bases). Specimen: naive CD8+ T cells from blood, with Jurkat cell RNA spiked in. The subset here: FACS-sorted CD8+CD4-CCR7+CD45RA+ naive T cells. This TCR was recovered from a human donor in good health. Some libraries in this study had Jurkat cell RNA spiked in. The CDR3 DNA reads as TGTGCCAGCAGACCGATAGGGGTGAACACTGAAGCTTTCTTT. Protein sequence: CASRPIGVNTEAFF.